Sequencing of this T cell receptor beta chain was carried out in a study of OX40 agonist ivuxolimab in advanced cancers. The germline CDR1 and CDR2 sequences are SGHRS and YFSETQ. The CDR3 extends over 14 amino acids. Trimming pared 2 bases from V and 8 bases from J, leaving 13 bases between. Sequenced by immunoSEQ multiplex PCR; TCRdb stores in-frame clones only, minus some. The sample yields roughly 65,000 clones, about 89% seen once. The chain combines TRBV5-1 with TRBJ1-4; no definite D call. This receptor was identified in an adult with an advanced solid tumor such as melanoma, head and neck, liver or kidney cancer. The specimen was CD4+ or CD8+ T cells sorted from blood, collected in a trial of the OX40 agonist ivuxolimab. CDR3 nucleotide sequence: TGCGCCAGCAGCTTTGGCGGACGTTCGGAAAAACTGTTTTTT. This sequence encodes CASSFGGRSEKLFF.